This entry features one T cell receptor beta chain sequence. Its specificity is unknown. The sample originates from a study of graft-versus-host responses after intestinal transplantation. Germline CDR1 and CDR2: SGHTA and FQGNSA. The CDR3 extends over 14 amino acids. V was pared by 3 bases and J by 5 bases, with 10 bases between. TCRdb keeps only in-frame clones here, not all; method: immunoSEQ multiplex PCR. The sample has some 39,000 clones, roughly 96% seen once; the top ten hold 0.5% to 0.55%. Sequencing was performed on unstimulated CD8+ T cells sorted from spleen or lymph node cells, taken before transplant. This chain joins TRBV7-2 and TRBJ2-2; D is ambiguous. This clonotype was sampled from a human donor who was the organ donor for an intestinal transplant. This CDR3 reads CASSFSLGTGELFF. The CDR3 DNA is TGTGCCAGCAGCTTCTCCCTAGGTACCGGGGAGCTGTTTTTT. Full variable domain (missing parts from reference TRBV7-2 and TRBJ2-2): GAGVSQSPSNKVTEKGKDVELRCDPISGHTALYWYRQSLGQGLEFLIYFQGNSAPDKSGLPSDRFSAERTGGSVSTLTIQRTQQEDSAVYLCASSFSLGTGELFFGEGSRLTVL.